The entry below describes one TCR beta chain. The sample comes from a study of T cell clones after liver transplantation. Study-level information: A pre-transplant mixed lymphocyte reaction with TCRbeta sequencing defined graft-donor-reactive clones followed in post-transplant blood. Three of the eight recipients were HCV-positive; the rest had non-autoimmune, non-viral transplant indications.

Method: immunoSEQ multiplex PCR; TCRdb's copy keeps in-frame clones and lacks some. The profile shows approximately 22,000 clones, about 94% of them singletons. This CDR3 region has 15 residues. The sample in question was CD8+ T cells from blood, obtained approximately 26 months after liver transplant. The V and J genes are TRBV1 and TRBJ2-1; the table calls TRBD1, which could not be checked here. TRBV1 is a pseudogene locus. The origin of this receptor is a human patient who received a liver transplant. Some T cells may have originated in the graft donor. CDR3 sequence: CTSSQVGTGGDEQFF. In DNA form, the CDR3 reads TGCACCAGCAGCCAAGTTGGGACAGGGGGGGATGAGCAGTTCTTC.